This entry is about one T cell receptor beta chain. Antigen: not known. Treatment indicated: roughly 20 received Ad26.COV2.S at low or high dose, single or two shots; about 5 received placebo; per-sample allocation not given. The investigators took samples on day 63 after the first vaccine or placebo injection. Boston supplied an adult donor aged 18-55 years. This sample was taken from a study of Ad26.COV2.S vaccination and SARS-CoV-2 variants. For the study at large: Donor got 5x10^10 or 1x10^11 viral particles of Ad26.COV2.S.

TCRdb keeps only in-frame clones here, not all; method: immunoSEQ multiplex PCR. The table has about 350,000 clones, roughly 89% seen once. Germline lookup yields CDR1 MDHEN and CDR2 SYDVKM. V lost 2 bases and J 0 bases, leaving 13 bases between the germline ends. The CDR3 runs 16 residues. Study results and caveats: Reports say spike-specific CD8+ and CD4+ T cell responses covered substantial breadth after vaccination. Analyses of TCR breadth and depth may have underestimated total T cell responses.

The chain couples TRBV28 to TRBJ1-1, with a tentative D call TRBD1 (5 bases). The TCR sequence derives from a person between 18 and 59 years old who received the Ad26.COV2.S COVID-19 vaccine or a placebo. Sequencing used peripheral blood, obtained in a trial of Ad26.COV2.S vaccine versus placebo. In DNA, the CDR3 is TGTGCCAGCAGTTTAGAGCCCGACAGAATGAACACTGAAGCTTTCTTT. Translated: CASSLEPDRMNTEAFF.